These 31 T cell receptor beta chains originate from one sample sequenced in a study of T cell responses to AZD1222 COVID-19 vaccine. Produced via immunoSEQ multiplex PCR; TCRdb's table is partial and in-frame only. The sample yields roughly 67,000 clones, about 80% seen once. Sequencing was performed on peripheral blood, taken on day 0 of AZD1222 vaccination. The receptors here all came from an adult in good health.

This clone was counted a few times. This rearrangement joins TRBV10-3 to TRBJ1-1; tentative D call: TRBD1 (6 bases). Per germline, CDR1 ENHRY and CDR2 SYGVKD. Trimming stripped 7 bases from V and 6 bases from J, with 18 bases between. This CDR3 spans 14 amino acids. The CDR3 here is CAIKSSGGRPEAFF. DNA for the CDR3: TGTGCCATCAAATCGTCGGGGGGGCGTCCTGAAGCTTTCTTT.

This chain joins TRBV7-2 and TRBJ2-1; D uncertain. This CDR3 spans 14 amino acids. Germline lookup yields CDR1 SGHTA and CDR2 FQGNSA. Between the trimmed V and J ends, which lost 1 base and 8 bases, there was a span of 12 bases. CDR3 amino acids: CASSLDFGTDEQFF. The CDR3, as DNA: TGTGCCAGCAGCTTAGATTTCGGTACGGATGAGCAGTTCTTC.

This clone has just one count. The rearrangement uses TRBV25-1 and TRBJ1-4; D is uncertain. This CDR3 spans 15 amino acids. Germline assignment: CDR1 MGHDK and CDR2 SYGVNS. The germline V and J ends were trimmed by 6 bases and 2 bases, with 13 bases remaining between them. This CDR3 reads CASRKHGSTNEKLFF. In DNA form, the CDR3 reads TGTGCCAGCAGAAAACACGGATCCACTAATGAAAAACTGTTTTTT.

The chain joins TRBV27 to TRBJ1-4; the match to TRBD1 covers 8 bases. This CDR3 has 14 residues. J gave up 7 bases and V 6 bases, and 7 bases lay outside the gene matches. Germline V gives CDR1 MNHEY, CDR2 SMNVEV (reference sequence). CDR3 region: CASSRRGLGEKLFF. CDR3 bases: TGTGCCAGCAGCCGCAGGGGGCTTGGTGAAAAACTGTTTTTT.

This rearrangement joins TRBV19 to TRBJ1-3; D is unresolved. In germline, CDR1 is LNHDA, CDR2 SQIVND (reference sequence). The CDR3 length is 13 residues. The V gene lost 3 bases and the J gene lost 0 bases, with 3 bases spanning the gap. CDR3 nucleotides: TGTGCCAGTAGTATTCCCTCTGGAAACACCATATATTTT. It codes for CASSIPSGNTIYF.

This clone was seen once. The rearrangement joins TRBV4-3 to TRBJ1-2; D not resolved. The CDR3 runs 15 residues. In germline, CDR1 is LGHNA, CDR2 YSLEER. The V gene lost 0 bases and the J gene lost 0 bases, with 8 bases spanning the gap. The CDR3 coding sequence is TGCGCCAGCAGCCAAGAAACGGGAGCTAACTATGGCTACACCTTC. Translation: CASSQETGANYGYTF.

This clone showed up just a few times. The V call is TRBV27, the J call TRBJ2-2; 10 bases are shared with TRBD1. V lost 0 bases to trimming and J lost 6 bases; unmatched junction nucleotides: 10. This CDR3 is built from 18 residues. The germline gives CDR1 MNHEY, CDR2 SMNVEV (reference sequence). The CDR3 nucleotides read TGTGCCAGCAGTTTATCGTACCTGACAGGGGGCGCGGCCGGGGAGCTGTTTTTT. Protein: CASSLSYLTGGAAGELFF.

V is TRBV20-1 and J is TRBJ1-1; D unclear. V gave up 3 bases and J gave up 1 base, with 9 bases separating them. Germline-derived CDR1 and CDR2 are DFQATT and SNEGSKA (reference sequence). The CDR3 sequence is 13 residues long. CDR3 in amino acids: CSASGSKNTEAFF. In nucleotides, the CDR3 is TGCAGTGCTAGTGGCAGCAAGAACACTGAAGCTTTCTTT.

This chain uses TRBV19 with TRBJ2-7; D might be TRBD1 or TRBD2, each matching 6 bases. The V end lost 5 bases, the J end lost 3 bases, and 20 bases lay between the germline ends. Germline loops: CDR1 LNHDA, CDR2 SQIVND (reference sequence). The CDR3 covers 16 residues. For the CDR3, the DNA is TGTGCCAGTAGTGACCTCACGGGACAAGCGGGCTACGAGCAGTACTTC. Translated: CASSDLTGQAGYEQYF.

V is TRBV4-1 and J is TRBJ1-2, with D tentatively TRBD1 (6 bases). The germline V gene encodes CDR1 MGHRA and CDR2 YSYEKL. V was cut by 1 base and J by 2 bases, with 8 bases left in between. This CDR3 contains 14 residues. The chain's CDR3 is CASSQGTGNYGYTF. The DNA for the CDR3 is TGCGCCAGCAGCCAAGGAACAGGGAACTATGGCTACACCTTC.

The V gene is TRBV7-2, the J gene TRBJ2-5, with D possibly being TRBD1 (5 bases). The V gene's germline CDR1 is SGHTA and CDR2 FQGNSA. The CDR3 totals 14 residues. V shed 1 base and J shed 7 bases, with 13 bases lying between them. The CDR3 bases are TGTGCCAGCAGCTTAGGGGCAGGGTCCGTGACCCAGTACTTC. Residues: CASSLGAGSVTQYF.

This chain uses TRBV9 with TRBJ2-2, with D hard to call. Trimming removed 2 bases at V and 5 bases at J, with 4 bases between. The CDR3 length is 12 residues. Germline assignment: CDR1 SGDLS and CDR2 YYNGEE. The DNA for the CDR3 is TGTGCCAGCAGCGTTTATACCGGGGAGCTGTTTTTT. This encodes CASSVYTGELFF. Variable domain in full (rest from reference TRBV9 and TRBJ2-2): DSGVTQTPKHLITATGQRVTLRCSPRSGDLSVYWYQQSLDQGLQFLIQYYNGEERAKGNILERFSAQQFPDLHSELNLSSLELGDSALYFCASSVYTGELFFGEGSRLTVL.

This rearrangement joins TRBV7-2 to TRBJ1-5; D remains unclear. Between the trimmed V and J ends, which lost 1 base and 2 bases, there was a span of 6 bases. Germline loops: CDR1 SGHTA, CDR2 FQGNSA. This CDR3 is 14 amino acids long. The CDR3 bases are TGTGCCAGCAGCTTAGTAAGGGGCAATCAGCCCCAGCATTTT. As protein: CASSLVRGNQPQHF.

The V call is TRBV14, the J call TRBJ2-3; D might be TRBD1 (6 bases). Germline lookup yields CDR1 SGHDN and CDR2 FVKESK. There are 15 residues in the CDR3. V dropped 2 bases and J dropped 0 bases, with 9 bases sitting between them. CDR3 sequence: CASSQYQGSTDTQYF. The CDR3 DNA sequence: TGTGCCAGCAGCCAATATCAGGGGAGCACAGATACGCAGTATTTT. Full variable domain (outside the CDR3, taken from reference TRBV14 and TRBJ2-3): EAGVTQFPSHSVIEKGQTVTLRCDPISGHDNLYWYRRVMGKEIKFLLHFVKESKQDESGMPNNRFLAERTGGTYSTLKVQPAELEDSGVYFCASSQYQGSTDTQYFGPGTRLTVL.

The V call is TRBV11-2, the J call TRBJ2-1; D is undetermined. The CDR3 totals 11 residues. Germline V gene lookup returns CDR1 SGHAT and CDR2 FQNNGV. V lost 1 base and J lost 10, with 5 bases in between. The CDR3 bases are TGTGCCAGCAGCTTAGGAGGCGAGCAGTTCTTC. Amino acids: CASSLGGEQFF. The entire variable domain, with the rest obtained from reference TRBV11-2 and TRBJ2-1, is as follows: EAGVAQSPRYKIIEKRQSVAFWCNPISGHATLYWYQQILGQGPKLLIQFQNNGVVDDSQLPKDRFSAERLKGVDSTLKIQPAKLEDSAVYLCASSLGGEQFFGPGTRLTVL.

A few counts support this clone. This chain uses TRBV5-1 with TRBJ1-1, with TRBD1 identical over 7 bases. Unmatched junction bases numbered 4, after V lost 5 bases and J lost 3 bases. The CDR3 consists of 13 residues. Germline CDR1 SGHRS, CDR2 YFSETQ. As DNA, the CDR3 is TGCGCCAGCAGTCTTCAGGGGGACACTGAAGCTTTCTTT. Amino acid sequence: CASSLQGDTEAFF.

V and J are TRBV4-3 and TRBJ2-3, with D maybe TRBD2 (6 bases). Per germline, CDR1 LGHNA and CDR2 YSLEER. The CDR3 extends over 15 amino acids. Trimming shortened V by 5 bases and J by 4 bases, and 16 bases separated the two germline ends. The DNA of the CDR3 is TGCGCCAGCAGCTATGGGAACGGGAGATCAGATACGCAGTATTTT. Protein product: CASSYGNGRSDTQYF.

The chain links TRBV5-1 to TRBJ2-7; 7 bases agree with TRBD1. After removal of 0 bases from V and 2 bases from J, the junction contained 8 bases not matched to a gene. The length of the CDR3 is 16 residues. The germline CDR1 and CDR2 sequences are SGHRS and YFSETQ. For the CDR3, the DNA is TGCGCCAGCAGCTTGGACACAGGGGCCAGCCCCTACGAGCAGTACTTC. Translating gives CASSLDTGASPYEQYF.

The chain recombines TRBV28 with TRBJ2-1, with D possibly being TRBD1 or TRBD2 (5 bases each). The V gene lost 2 bases and the J gene lost 4 bases, with 15 bases spanning the gap. Germline CDR1 MDHEN, CDR2 SYDVKM. The CDR3 contains 16 residues. CDR3 region: CASSLITLRGYNEQFF. The CDR3 nucleotides are TGTGCCAGCAGTTTAATTACTCTGAGGGGATACAATGAGCAGTTCTTC.

The chain is built from TRBV6-5 and TRBJ2-7, with D unresolved. Germline V gene data show CDR1 as MNHEY and CDR2 as SVGAGI. V lost 6 bases to trimming and J lost 0 bases, with 12 bases between them. The CDR3 contains 14 residues. The chain's CDR3 is CASRSRQNSYEQYF. CDR3 sequence (DNA): TGTGCCAGCAGAAGTCGGCAGAACTCCTACGAGCAGTACTTC.

V usage is TRBV6-5 and J usage is TRBJ1-4; 7 bases align to TRBD1. Germline CDR1 reads MNHEY; CDR2 reads SVGAGI. V shed 2 bases and J 8 bases; nucleotides not matched to a gene: 8. The CDR3 sequence is 15 residues long. The DNA for the CDR3 is TGTGCCAGCAGTTACGAGGCAGGGGGTGAGGAAAAACTGTTTTTT. It codes for CASSYEAGGEEKLFF.

J is TRBJ2-3 and V is TRBV4-3; 9 bases agree with TRBD2. Germline CDR1 and CDR2: LGHNA and YSLEER. This CDR3 is 20 amino acids long. Trimming at V came to 3 bases and at J to 2 bases, leaving 18 bases not matched to a gene. The CDR3 sequence: CASSQDPPGTSLMITDTQYF. CDR3 sequence (DNA): TGCGCCAGCAGCCAGGATCCCCCCGGGACTAGCCTAATGATCACAGATACGCAGTATTTT.

The rearrangement uses TRBV6-5 and TRBJ2-2, with D uncertain. This CDR3 spans 14 amino acids. With 0 bases removed from V and 8 bases from J, the gap between germline ends came to 10 bases. CDR1 and CDR2 (germline): MNHEY, SVGAGI. Written as DNA, the CDR3 is TGTGCCAGCAGTTACTCTCAGGCGAGAGGGGAGCTGTTTTTT. This gives the protein CASSYSQARGELFF.

This chain links TRBV19 with TRBJ2-1; D is perhaps TRBD1 or TRBD2 (6 bases each). Trimming took off 7 bases at V and 9 bases at J, with 25 bases between the two ends. The length of the CDR3 is 16 residues. Looked up from germline, CDR1 is LNHDA and CDR2 is SQIVND (reference sequence). CDR3 protein: CASKRGGGRRESEQFF. CDR3 nucleotides: TGTGCCAGTAAAAGAGGAGGGGGACGACGGGAGAGTGAGCAGTTCTTC.

This clone was found once. The rearrangement uses TRBV5-3 and TRBJ1-6; 7 bases are a match to TRBD1. TRBV5-3 is marked as an open reading frame, function uncertain. V gave up 4 bases and J gave up 2 bases; unmatched junction bases: 12. This CDR3 has 18 amino acids. The CDR3 bases are TGTGCCAGAAGCCCCGGGACAGAAGGGATAACCTATAATTCACCCCTCCACTTT. This sequence encodes CARSPGTEGITYNSPLHF.

J is TRBJ2-7 and V is TRBV27; 13 nucleotides align to TRBD2. The CDR3 is made up of 14 amino acids. V lost 5 bases and J lost 6; bases outside the gene matches: 4. Germline assignment: CDR1 MNHEY and CDR2 SMNVEV (reference sequence). The CDR3: CASSHRLAGGEQYF. Written as DNA, the CDR3 is TGTGCCAGCAGTCATAGACTAGCGGGGGGCGAGCAGTACTTC.

The gene calls are TRBV21-1 and TRBJ1-1; the table gives TRBD1 as D, unverified against the DNA. TRBV21-1 is given as a pseudogene. CDR3 size: 16 residues. The CDR3 region is CASSKVGQGKNTEAFF. CDR3 nucleotide sequence: TGTGCCAGCAGCAAAGTAGGACAGGGAAAGAACACTGAAGCTTTCTTT.

The CDR3 nucleotides are TGCGCCAGCAGCCAAGCCACGGGGGTCCAGCCCCAGCATTTT. This sequence encodes CASSQATGVQPQHF. The rearrangement joins TRBV4-1 to TRBJ1-5, with D maybe TRBD1 (5 bases). CDR1 and CDR2 from the germline V gene are MGHRA and YSYEKL. Trimming removed 1 base at V and 7 bases at J, with 11 bases between. The CDR3 spans 14 residues.

The chain joins TRBV14 to TRBJ1-6; a weak D match, TRBD1 (5 bases). This CDR3 comprises 14 residues. V lost 1 base to trimming and J lost 10 bases, with 11 bases between them. The germline V gene has CDR1 SGHDN and CDR2 FVKESK. DNA of the CDR3: TGTGCCAGCAGCCAAGTGGGGGTAGACTCACCCCTCCACTTT. It specifies CASSQVGVDSPLHF.

The rearrangement joins TRBV10-3 to TRBJ2-7, with 8 positions matching TRBD1. Germline CDR1 is ENHRY and CDR2 is SYGVKD. V shed 9 bases, J shed 0 bases, and the junction held 10 bases outside the gene matches. CDR3 length: 15 residues. The CDR3 reads CAIHSGGSGSYEQYF. DNA for the CDR3: TGTGCCATTCACTCAGGGGGCTCGGGCTCCTACGAGCAGTACTTC.

The chain is built from TRBV5-1 and TRBJ2-7, with 8 bases that match TRBD1. Germline V gives CDR1 SGHRS, CDR2 YFSETQ. V shed 7 bases and J 3 bases; nucleotides not matched to a gene: 9. This CDR3 has 14 residues. The CDR3 DNA reads as TGCGCCAGCGCCACAGGGGGTTCTTTCTACGAGCAGTACTTC. It translates to CASATGGSFYEQYF.